One sample yielded the 21 T cell receptor beta chains listed below, sequenced in a study of shared clonotypes between healthy human individuals (dated by TCRdb to 2020 to 2021). Library creation used the immunoSEQ multiplex PCR assay. Imported from immuneACCESS, the table was reduced by TCRdb to in-frame sequences with V and J called. These copies leave out some clones; in studies compared against another copy, an unresolved V gene accounts for under half, and the cause of the remainder is not known. The sample yields some 2.1 million clones; around 95% were counted once. The ten most abundant clones make up more than 0.1% of the sample. Sequencing was carried out using naive CD4+ T cells sorted from blood. The cell subset or site label, as the study defines it: CD45RA+ positively selected. These TCRs come from a young man in good health.

The V call is TRBV14, the J call TRBJ2-2; 9 nucleotides match TRBD1. Trimming at V came to 4 bases and at J to 7 bases, leaving 7 bases not matched to a gene. Germline-derived CDR1 and CDR2 are SGHDN and FVKESK. The CDR3 runs 15 residues. The CDR3 region has the DNA TGTGCCAGCAGCCCGGGACAGGGATACTTCGGGGAGCTGTTTTTT. Translating it yields CASSPGQGYFGELFF.

The chain employs TRBV7-3 and TRBJ2-5; TRBD1 matches at 9 bases. Looked up from germline, CDR1 is SGHTA and CDR2 is FQGTGA. The CDR3 length is 14 residues. V lost 3 bases, J lost 6 bases, and 5 bases stayed unmatched. CDR3: CASSLGQGQKTQYF. The CDR3 region has the DNA TGTGCCAGCAGCTTGGGACAGGGCCAGAAGACCCAGTACTTC.

The V gene is TRBV29-1, the J gene TRBJ2-1; no clear D gene. The V end lost 8 bases, the J end lost 5 bases, and 10 bases lay between the germline ends. CDR1 and CDR2 from the germline V gene are SQVTM and ANQGSEA. The CDR3 sequence is 11 residues long. CDR3 DNA: TGCAGCTCGTGGGCGAACAATGAGCAGTTCTTC. It is translated as CSSWANNEQFF.

The table lists this clone with a count of one. This chain uses TRBV30 with TRBJ2-7; no reliable D call. The germline gives CDR1 GTSNPN, CDR2 SVGIG (reference sequence). Trimming left V 3 bases short and J 5 bases short, with 8 bases between. The CDR3 is 11 residues long. The CDR3 is CAWSDANEQYF. The CDR3 DNA sequence: TGTGCCTGGAGCGACGCCAACGAGCAGTACTTC.

The genes are TRBV27 and TRBJ1-1; possibly TRBD1 for D (5 bases). Germline V gene lookup returns CDR1 MNHEY and CDR2 SMNVEV (reference sequence). CDR3 length equals 15 residues. The V gene lost 2 bases and the J gene lost 4 bases, with 14 bases spanning the gap. The CDR3 loop reads CASSLNNPGGTEAFF. As DNA, the CDR3 is TGTGCCAGCAGTTTAAACAATCCCGGGGGCACTGAAGCTTTCTTT.

The chain combines TRBV5-4 with TRBJ2-3; no firm D call. The CDR3 covers 15 residues. The ends were cut back, 1 base at V and 2 bases at J, with 11 bases in the middle. The germline V gene has CDR1 SGHNT and CDR2 YYREEE (reference sequence). In DNA form, the CDR3 reads TGTGCCAGCAGCTTGCGCGGAGCGATCACAGATACGCAGTATTTT. This encodes CASSLRGAITDTQYF.

This chain uses TRBV25-1 with TRBJ1-2, with D perhaps matching TRBD1 (5 bases). This CDR3 has 14 amino acids. Germline CDR1 reads MGHDK; CDR2 reads SYGVNS. The V end was cut by 4 bases, the J end by 4 bases, with 13 bases between. CDR3 in amino acids: CASSGKTASYGYTF. DNA for the CDR3: TGTGCCAGCAGTGGAAAGACAGCATCCTATGGCTACACCTTC.

The J gene is TRBJ2-2, the V gene TRBV7-2, with TRBD2 matching over 8 bases. The CDR3 runs to 17 residues. The V gene end was trimmed by 1 base and the J gene end by 5 bases; junction bases not matched to a gene: 9. Germline V CDR1 and CDR2: SGHTA, FQGNSA. CDR3 sequence (DNA): TGTGCCAGCAGCTTAGTGCGAGCGGGAGTAGGAACCGGGGAGCTGTTTTTT. Its protein product is CASSLVRAGVGTGELFF.

J is TRBJ2-5 and V is TRBV2, with D tentatively TRBD1 (5 bases). The V gene's germline CDR1 is SNHLY and CDR2 FYNNEI. CDR3 length equals 12 residues. V was shortened by 7 bases and J by 3 bases, with 9 bases between the two germline ends. Written as DNA, the CDR3 is TGTGCCAGCATGGCAGGGAAAGAGACCCAGTACTTC. Translation gives CASMAGKETQYF.

The gene calls are TRBV6-6 and TRBJ1-2; 8 bases fit TRBD1. J gave up 9 bases and V 0 bases, and 3 bases lay outside the gene matches. The CDR3 sequence is 13 residues long. Per germline, CDR1 MNHNY and CDR2 SVGAGI (reference sequence). CDR3 loop: CASSYSSGGSYTF. The CDR3 DNA reads TGTGCCAGCAGTTACTCGTCAGGGGGCAGCTACACCTTC.

The genes are TRBV9 and TRBJ2-3, with unresolved D. Germline V gives CDR1 SGDLS, CDR2 YYNGEE. CDR3 length: 19 residues. Deletions cut 2 bases from V and 1 base from J, with 23 bases between. CDR3 in DNA: TGTGCCAGCAGCGTCGTGAGCCCCTCCCAAAGGAAGGGCACAGATACGCAGTATTTT. Encoded protein: CASSVVSPSQRKGTDTQYF.

The chain uses TRBV28 and TRBJ2-1; 11 bases match TRBD2. V was pared by 6 bases and J by 4 bases, with 8 bases of the junction left unmatched. The CDR3 is 16 amino acids. Germline CDR1 is MDHEN and CDR2 is SYDVKM. Here the CDR3 reads CASSLTSGVKYNEQFF. CDR3 DNA: TGTGCCAGCAGCCTGACTAGCGGGGTGAAATACAATGAGCAGTTCTTC. Full variable domain (remainder filled in from reference TRBV28 and TRBJ2-1): DVKVTQSSRYLVKRTGEKVFLECVQDMDHENMFWYRQDPGLGLRLIYFSYDVKMKEKGDIPEGYSVSREKKERFSLILESASTNQTSMYLCASSLTSGVKYNEQFFGPGTRLTVL.

J is TRBJ2-5 and V is TRBV7-2; 8 positions match TRBD2. V trimming: 2 bases; J trimming: 9 bases; junction bases outside the gene matches: 8. Germline values: CDR1 SGHTA, CDR2 FQGNSA. This CDR3 is 14 amino acids long. CDR3 DNA: TGTGCCAGCAGCTTATACCTAGCGGGTGAGCCCCAGTACTTC. This translates into CASSLYLAGEPQYF.

Concerning this clone itself: The same CDR3 arises from other DNA sequences in this sample as well. The chain uses TRBV5-1 and TRBJ2-2; 12 bases are a match to TRBD2. From germline, CDR1 is SGHRS and CDR2 YFSETQ. V trimming: 5 bases; J trimming: 3 bases; junction bases outside the gene matches: 5. The CDR3 contains 16 residues. The DNA of the CDR3 is TGCGCCAGCAGTCCCGGGACTAGCGGGTACACCGGGGAGCTGTTTTTT. It translates to CASSPGTSGYTGELFF.

The rearrangement joins TRBV7-9 to TRBJ2-5; TRBD1 matches at 7 bases. Germline CDR1 reads SEHNR; CDR2 reads FQNEAQ (reference sequence). This CDR3 comprises 14 residues. The V and J ends lost 5 bases and 0 bases, in that order; junction bases with no gene match: 3. This CDR3 is CASSPDRDQETQYF. The CDR3 DNA follows: TGTGCCAGCAGCCCAGACAGGGACCAAGAGACCCAGTACTTC.

The CDR3 reads CASSLDSVHEQYF. The CDR3 DNA is TGTGCCAGCAGCTTAGATTCCGTCCACGAGCAGTACTTC. V and J are TRBV11-2 and TRBJ2-7; D call uncertain. With 0 bases removed from V and 5 bases from J, the gap between germline ends came to 8 bases. In germline, CDR1 is SGHAT, CDR2 FQNNGV. CDR3 length equals 13 residues.

This chain uses TRBV10-1 with TRBJ2-1; D possibly corresponds to TRBD1 (6 bases). Germline V gene sequence: CDR1 WNHNN, CDR2 SYGVQD (reference sequence). The CDR3 runs 13 residues. The germline V and J ends were trimmed by 2 bases and 10 bases, with 12 bases remaining between them. The CDR3 protein is CASSEGTGLEQFF. Here the CDR3 DNA reads TGCGCCAGCAGTGAGGGTACAGGGCTAGAGCAGTTCTTC.

This rearrangement joins TRBV2 to TRBJ2-2; D remains ambiguous. The length of the CDR3 is 13 residues. Looked up from germline, CDR1 is SNHLY and CDR2 is FYNNEI. V lost 5 bases and J 8 bases, leaving 12 bases between the germline ends. The CDR3 nucleotides are TGTGCCAGCAGTTTGAGTATGGGAGGGGAGCTGTTTTTT. This sequence encodes CASSLSMGGELFF.

J is TRBJ2-4 and V is TRBV19, with 7 nucleotides matching TRBD2. Germline values: CDR1 LNHDA, CDR2 SQIVND (reference sequence). V shed 4 bases, J shed 8 bases, and the junction held 11 bases outside the gene matches. The CDR3 contains 15 residues. The CDR3 sequence is CASSKAGEVGYIQYF. The CDR3 bases are TGTGCCAGTAGTAAGGCGGGAGAGGTCGGGTACATTCAGTACTTC.

This rearrangement joins TRBV5-1 to TRBJ2-5, with 9 bases matching TRBD2. Germline V gene sequence: CDR1 SGHRS, CDR2 YFSETQ. CDR3 size: 15 residues. V was pared by 2 bases and J by 5 bases, with 7 bases of the junction left unmatched. DNA of the CDR3: TGCGCCAGCAGCTTACGCGGGGGGGCCCCGGAGACCCAGTACTTC. Its translation: CASSLRGGAPETQYF.

CDR3 region: CASSNWVQGKKSLMQPQHF. The CDR3 DNA reads as TGTGCCAGCAGTAACTGGGTACAGGGAAAAAAATCTCTAATGCAGCCCCAGCATTTT. The chain is built from TRBV28 and TRBJ1-5; tentative D call: TRBD1 (6 bases). Germline CDR1 and CDR2: MDHEN and SYDVKM. The CDR3 is made up of 19 amino acids. Trimming stripped 5 bases from V and 7 bases from J, with 30 bases between.